Listed here are 13 T cell receptor beta chains from one sample, sequenced in a study of patients and donors after allogeneic stem cell transplantation. TCRdb itself ran the RT-PCR reads through MiXCR, one entry per CDR3 protein. The profile shows tens of thousands of distinct CDR3 sequences, approximately 49% of them singletons. The sequenced sample was blood, either unsorted or a sorted T cell fraction (not recorded which). The receptors stem from a human donor who was either an allogeneic HSCT recipient or a stem cell or donor lymphocyte infusion donor (not recorded which). It is not recorded whose cells these are; they may come from a transplant donor.

The chain recombines TRBV15 with TRBJ1-3; no firm D call. The length of the CDR3 is 15 residues. Germline CDR1 and CDR2: LNHNV and YYDKDF (reference sequence). V was cut by 0 bases and J by 0 bases, with 6 bases left in between. This CDR3 is CATSREKGSGNTIYF. Here the CDR3 DNA reads TGTGCCACCAGCAGAGAAAAAGGCTCTGGAAACACCATATATTTT.

This clonotype has only a few counts. The V and J genes are TRBV12-5 and TRBJ1-1; a possible D gene is TRBD1 (5 bases). The CDR3 sequence is 19 residues long. Between the trimmed V and J ends, which lost 7 bases and 0 bases, there was a span of 27 bases. Germline CDR1 reads LGHNT; CDR2 reads FRNRAP. In nucleotides, the CDR3 is TGTGCTAGTGCCCCGAAACACGGGGACCCCCAAGTGATGAACACTGAAGCTTTCTTT. Translating it yields CASAPKHGDPQVMNTEAFF.

CDR3 protein: CASSLRTDLNTEAFF. As DNA, the CDR3 is TGTGCCAGCAGCTTACGGACAGACCTGAACACTGAAGCTTTCTTT. The chain links TRBV11-2 to TRBJ1-1, with D possibly matching TRBD1 (6 bases). The germline V gene encodes CDR1 SGHAT and CDR2 FQNNGV. The CDR3 length is 15 residues. Between the trimmed V and J ends, which lost 2 bases and 0 bases, there was a span of 10 bases.

This sequence joins TRBV10-3 and TRBJ1-4, with a tentative D call TRBD1 (5 bases). V was cut by 6 bases and J by 0 bases, with 5 bases left in between. This CDR3 is 13 amino acids long. Per the germline V gene, CDR1 is ENHRY and CDR2 is SYGVKD. CDR3: CAIRGATNEKLFF. DNA of the CDR3: TGTGCCATCAGGGGGGCAACTAATGAAAAACTGTTTTTT.

The chain combines TRBV6-2 or TRBV6-3 with TRBJ1-1, with D perhaps matching TRBD1 (5 bases). This CDR3 comprises 17 residues. Between the trimmed V and J ends, which lost 3 bases and 8 bases, there was a span of 25 bases. CDR1 is MNHEY and CDR2 is SVGEGT in the germline V gene. The chain's CDR3 is CASSYSPQGFYNGEAFF. In nucleotides, the CDR3 is TGTGCCAGCAGTTATTCTCCTCAGGGTTTCTATAATGGAGAAGCTTTCTTT.

The chain carries TRBV27 and TRBJ2-4, with no clear D. V gave up 4 bases and J gave up 1 base, with 8 bases separating them. The CDR3 runs 14 residues. Germline CDR1 is MNHEY and CDR2 is SMNVEV (reference sequence). The CDR3: CASSSCDAKNIQYF. As DNA, the CDR3 is TGTGCCAGCAGTTCGTGTGATGCCAAAAACATTCAGTACTTC.

The genes are TRBV3-1 and TRBJ1-1; no definite D call. The length of the CDR3 is 11 residues. Germline CDR1 reads LGHDT; CDR2 reads YNNKEL (reference sequence). V gave up 3 bases and J gave up 7 bases, with 6 bases separating them. Here the CDR3 DNA reads TGTGCCAGCAGCCAGGGCAGTGAAGCTTTCTTT. Its translation is CASSQGSEAFF.

The genes are TRBV7-9 and TRBJ1-2, with 7 bases fitting TRBD1. The CDR3 totals 14 residues. Germline V gene lookup returns CDR1 SEHNR and CDR2 FQNEAQ (reference sequence). With V trimmed by 5 bases and J by 8 bases, 11 bases remained unmatched. The CDR3 reads CASSAGGTVGGYTF. In DNA, the CDR3 is TGTGCCAGCAGCGCTGGAGGGACAGTAGGCGGCTACACCTTC.

This clonotype was detected a few times. The chain carries TRBV27 and TRBJ1-1, with 11 bases matching TRBD1. The CDR3 has 17 amino acids. Germline-derived CDR1 and CDR2 are MNHEY and SMNVEV (reference sequence). After removal of 6 bases from V and 5 bases from J, the junction contained 14 bases not matched to a gene. This chain's CDR3 is CASSLLLGQGGRTEAFF. The CDR3 DNA reads as TGTGCCAGCAGCCTCCTTCTGGGACAGGGGGGAAGAACTGAAGCTTTCTTT.

The rearrangement uses TRBV25-1 and TRBJ2-5; tentatively, D is TRBD1 (6 bases). Germline CDR1 is MGHDK and CDR2 is SYGVNS. The CDR3 runs to 13 residues. Trimming left V 10 bases short and J 2 bases short, with 14 bases between. The CDR3 region is CATTGNAQETQYF. The CDR3 nucleotides are TGTGCCACCACAGGGAATGCGCAAGAGACCCAGTACTTC.

The gene calls are TRBV20-1 and TRBJ2-7; D is ambiguous. From germline, CDR1 is DFQATT and CDR2 SNEGSKA (reference sequence). This CDR3 has 12 residues. V was trimmed by 7 bases and J by 4 bases, leaving 14 bases between them. CDR3 residues: CSGAPNRYEQYF. The CDR3 bases are TGCAGTGGAGCGCCCAATAGGTACGAGCAGTACTTC.

This clonotype was seen a few times. This chain uses TRBV4-3 with TRBJ1-2; D is unresolved. The CDR3 has 15 amino acids. Germline V lookup: CDR1 LGHNA, CDR2 YSLEER. V lost 0 bases and J 6 bases, leaving 14 bases between the germline ends. CDR3 nucleotides: TGCGCCAGCAGCCAAGATCCCGGGAAATCCCATGGCTACACCTTC. This gives the protein CASSQDPGKSHGYTF.

This clonotype was observed a handful of times. The genes are TRBV4-3 and TRBJ1-5; weak D call: TRBD1 (5 bases). V lost 1 base and J 2 bases, leaving 15 bases between the germline ends. The CDR3 has 17 amino acids. The germline CDR1 and CDR2 sequences are LGHNA and YSLEER. The CDR3 DNA reads as TGCGCCAGCAGCCAAGCACCGTTGAGGGGACGCAATCAGCCCCAGCATTTT. This codes for CASSQAPLRGRNQPQHF.